These 17 T cell receptor beta chains were sequenced from one sample in a study of shared clonotypes between healthy human individuals. Naivety among CD8 cells was defined by CD45RO negativity and positive CCR7 selection, thereby excluding terminally differentiated effector memory CD45RA+ cells. Sequencing used immunoSEQ multiplex PCR; TCRdb keeps in-frame clones, though not all of them. The sample has around 700,000 clones, under 95% seen once; the top ten hold about 24%. The source material was naive CD8+ T cells sorted from blood. The origin of the receptors is a man younger than 40 in good health.

This clone is a singleton in its sample. The chain combines TRBV19 with TRBJ1-1; D is possibly TRBD1 (5 bases). V lost 3 bases to trimming and J lost 3 bases, with 11 bases between them. CDR3 size: 14 residues. The V gene's germline CDR1 is LNHDA and CDR2 SQIVND (reference sequence). The CDR3 loop reads CASSMWGGDTEAFF. In nucleotides, the CDR3 is TGTGCCAGTAGTATGTGGGGCGGGGACACTGAAGCTTTCTTT.

The chain is built from TRBV21-1 and TRBJ2-1. TRBV21-1 is listed as a pseudogene. The CDR3 runs 15 residues. Written as DNA, the CDR3 is TGTGCCAGCAGCAACGAAGAAAGCTCCTACAATGAGCAGTTCTTC. Its protein is CASSNEESSYNEQFF.

This clone was seen only a few times. V usage is TRBV6-1 and J usage is TRBJ1-2; D is unresolved. The length of the CDR3 is 14 residues. Germline V gene data show CDR1 as MNHNS and CDR2 as SASEGT. Trimming left V 5 bases short and J 5 bases short, with 15 bases between. The chain's CDR3 is CASSSPSRGYGYTF. In DNA, the CDR3 is TGTGCCAGCAGTAGCCCGTCCCGCGGGTATGGCTACACCTTC.

The V call is TRBV15, the J call TRBJ1-1; D not resolved. V was pared by 0 bases and J by 6 bases, with 11 bases between. The germline gives CDR1 LNHNV, CDR2 YYDKDF (reference sequence). There are 14 residues in the CDR3. The CDR3: CATSRDLGAPEAFF. DNA of the CDR3: TGTGCCACCAGCAGAGATTTAGGAGCCCCTGAAGCTTTCTTT.

This chain links TRBV28 with TRBJ2-7; D may be TRBD1 (6 bases). The CDR3 totals 13 residues. Germline loops: CDR1 MDHEN, CDR2 SYDVKM. V was cut by 7 bases and J by 5 bases, with 15 bases left in between. Written as DNA, the CDR3 is TGTGCCAGCACCGACCCTGGGGGCCACGAGCAGTACTTC. Translating it yields CASTDPGGHEQYF.

This chain joins TRBV10-1 and TRBJ2-7, with D perhaps given as TRBD1 or TRBD2 (5 bases each). The CDR3 covers 16 residues. Germline loops: CDR1 WNHNN, CDR2 SYGVQD (reference sequence). V was trimmed by 6 bases and J by 3 bases, leaving 21 bases between them. In nucleotides, the CDR3 is TGCGCCAGCAGAATACCTCCGGGACCTACCCTCTACGAGCAGTACTTC. Translated: CASRIPPGPTLYEQYF.

The gene calls are TRBV11-2 and TRBJ2-7; TRBD1 aligns across 9 bases. V shed 3 bases, J shed 5 bases, and the junction held 11 bases outside the gene matches. This CDR3 is 16 amino acids long. Per germline, CDR1 SGHAT and CDR2 FQNNGV. The CDR3 loop reads CASSLGPGTGFHEQYF. CDR3 sequence (DNA): TGTGCCAGCAGCTTGGGCCCCGGGACAGGGTTTCACGAGCAGTACTTC.

CDR3 region: CAISAAPQGADQPQHF. The DNA for the CDR3 is TGTGCCATCAGTGCCGCACCACAGGGGGCAGATCAGCCCCAGCATTTT. The chain has TRBV10-3 and TRBJ1-5; 9 nucleotides match TRBD1. The germline CDR1 and CDR2 sequences are ENHRY and SYGVKD. CDR3 size: 16 residues. Trimming cost V 4 bases and J 5 bases; bases outside gene matches: 9.

The CDR3 loop reads CASSKLAGGPNEQYF. CDR3 DNA: TGTGCCAGCAGCAAACTAGCGGGAGGGCCAAACGAGCAGTACTTC. The chain couples TRBV7-9 to TRBJ2-7; 13 bases match TRBD2. The CDR3 loop spans 15 amino acids. The germline CDR1 and CDR2 sequences are SEHNR and FQNEAQ (reference sequence). V was clipped by 5 bases and J by 5 bases; unmatched bases: 6.

The V call is TRBV6-4, the J call TRBJ2-1, with 7 bases that match TRBD2. Germline CDR1 reads MRHNA; CDR2 reads SNTAGT. The CDR3 is 14 amino acids. V was pared by 0 bases and J by 15 bases, with 11 bases of the junction left unmatched. This CDR3 reads CASSDSNIGGSLFF. CDR3 nucleotides: TGTGCCAGCAGTGACTCTAATATAGGCGGGAGTCTGTTCTTC.

This chain joins TRBV6-1 and TRBJ2-1; 7 bases align to TRBD2. Trimming took 1 base from V and 6 from J; bases not matched to a gene: 6. The CDR3 sequence is 15 residues long. In germline, CDR1 is MNHNS, CDR2 SASEGT. CDR3 nucleotides: TGTGCCAGCAGTGAAGGGACTAGTGTATTCAATGAGCAGTTCTTC. As protein: CASSEGTSVFNEQFF.

The chain uses TRBV29-1 and TRBJ2-7, with D perhaps matching TRBD1 or TRBD2 (6 bases each). Trimming removed 7 bases from V and 7 bases from J, with 17 bases in between. The CDR3 extends over 12 amino acids. The germline V gene encodes CDR1 SQVTM and CDR2 ANQGSEA. The CDR3 reads CSAIAEGEEQYF. The CDR3 DNA is TGCAGCGCTATAGCGGAGGGGGAAGAGCAGTACTTC.

The CDR3 is CASSPSGKYEQYF. CDR3 in DNA: TGTGCCAGCTCACCCAGCGGGAAATACGAGCAGTACTTC. The V and J genes are TRBV18 and TRBJ2-7, with 7 bases matching TRBD2. V lost 3 bases to trimming and J lost 4 bases; unmatched junction nucleotides: 3. Germline V gene data show CDR1 as KGHSH and CDR2 as LQKENI. This CDR3 spans 13 amino acids.

This clone was recorded a few times. This chain links TRBV5-1 with TRBJ2-7; D remains unclear. CDR3 size: 13 residues. Trimming removed 0 bases at V and 7 bases at J, with 11 bases between. Germline CDR1 reads SGHRS; CDR2 reads YFSETQ. The CDR3 here is CASSLVLDREQYF. CDR3 DNA: TGCGCCAGCAGCTTGGTGCTCGATCGAGAGCAGTACTTC.

The V call is TRBV5-1, the J call TRBJ2-1, with a possible D match to TRBD1 (5 bases). V shed 0 bases and J shed 2 bases, with 12 bases lying between them. Germline V gives CDR1 SGHRS, CDR2 YFSETQ. This CDR3 contains 16 residues. The CDR3 here is CASSLGPDSTYNEQFF. The CDR3 bases are TGCGCCAGCAGCTTGGGGCCAGACAGTACCTACAATGAGCAGTTCTTC. Combining the CDR3 with reference TRBV5-1 and TRBJ2-1 gives the whole variable domain KAGVTQTPRYLIKTRGQQVTLSCSPISGHRSVSWYQQTPGQGLQFLFEYFSETQRNKGNFPGRFSGRQFSNSRSEMNVSTLELGDSALYLCASSLGPDSTYNEQFFGPGTRLTVL.

The chain combines TRBV5-4 with TRBJ2-3; unclear D gene. The CDR3 has 13 residues. With 3 bases removed from V and 4 bases from J, the gap between germline ends came to 9 bases. Germline loops: CDR1 SGHNT, CDR2 YYREEE (reference sequence). CDR3 sequence reads: CASSYPPPDTQYF. The CDR3 DNA reads as TGTGCCAGCAGCTACCCACCCCCAGATACGCAGTATTTT.

This CDR3 is CASSEIGWDEQFF. CDR3 sequence (DNA): TGTGCCAGCAGTGAGATAGGTTGGGATGAGCAGTTCTTC. This chain joins TRBV6-1 and TRBJ2-1; D uncertain. V was shortened by 3 bases and J by 8 bases, with 11 bases between the two germline ends. The length of the CDR3 is 13 residues. Germline values: CDR1 MNHNS, CDR2 SASEGT.